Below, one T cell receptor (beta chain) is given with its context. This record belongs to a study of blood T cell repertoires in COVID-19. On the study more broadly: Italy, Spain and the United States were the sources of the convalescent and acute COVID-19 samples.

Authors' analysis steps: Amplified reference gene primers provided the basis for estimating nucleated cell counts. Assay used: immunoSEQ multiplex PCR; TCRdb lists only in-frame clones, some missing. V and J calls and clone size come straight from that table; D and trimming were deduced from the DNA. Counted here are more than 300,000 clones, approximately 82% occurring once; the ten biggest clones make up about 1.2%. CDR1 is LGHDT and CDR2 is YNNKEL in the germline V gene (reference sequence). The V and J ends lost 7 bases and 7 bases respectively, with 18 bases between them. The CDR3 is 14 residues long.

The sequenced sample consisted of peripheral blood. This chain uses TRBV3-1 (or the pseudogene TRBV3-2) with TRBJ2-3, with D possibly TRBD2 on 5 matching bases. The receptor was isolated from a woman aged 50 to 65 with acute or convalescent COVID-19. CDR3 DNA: TGTGCCAGCACCGCAGCCGTTGGACTCAATACGCAGTATTTT. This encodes CASTAAVGLNTQYF.